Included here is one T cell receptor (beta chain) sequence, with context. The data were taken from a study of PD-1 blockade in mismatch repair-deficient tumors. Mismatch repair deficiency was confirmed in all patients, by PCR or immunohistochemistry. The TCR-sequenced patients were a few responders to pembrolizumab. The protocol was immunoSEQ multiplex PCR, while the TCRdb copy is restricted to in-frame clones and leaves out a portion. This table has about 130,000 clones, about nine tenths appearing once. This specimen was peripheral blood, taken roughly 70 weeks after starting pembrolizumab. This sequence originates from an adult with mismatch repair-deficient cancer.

DNA of the CDR3: TGTGCCAGCTCCGACAGGGACAGCTCCTACGAGCAGTACTTC. It translates to CASSDRDSSYEQYF. The chain combines TRBV18 with TRBJ2-7, with 7 positions matching TRBD1. V shed 6 bases and J 0 bases; nucleotides not matched to a gene: 5. The CDR3 contains 14 residues. Germline V CDR1 and CDR2: KGHSH, LQKENI.